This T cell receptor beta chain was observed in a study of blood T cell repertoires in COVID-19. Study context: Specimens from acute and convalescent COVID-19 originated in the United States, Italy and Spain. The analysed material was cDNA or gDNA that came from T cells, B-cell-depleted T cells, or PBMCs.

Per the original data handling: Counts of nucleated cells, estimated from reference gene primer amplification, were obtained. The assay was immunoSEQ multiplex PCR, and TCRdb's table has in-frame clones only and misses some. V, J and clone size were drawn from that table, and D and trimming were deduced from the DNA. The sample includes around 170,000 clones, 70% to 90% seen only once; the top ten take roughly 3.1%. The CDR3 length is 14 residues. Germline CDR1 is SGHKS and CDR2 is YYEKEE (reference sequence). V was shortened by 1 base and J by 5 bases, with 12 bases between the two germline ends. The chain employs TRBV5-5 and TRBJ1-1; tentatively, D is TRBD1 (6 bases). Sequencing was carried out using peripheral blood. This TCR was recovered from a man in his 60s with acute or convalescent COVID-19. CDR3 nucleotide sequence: TGTGCCAGCAGCTTGTCCCAGGGGAATACTGAAGCTTTCTTT. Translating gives CASSLSQGNTEAFF.